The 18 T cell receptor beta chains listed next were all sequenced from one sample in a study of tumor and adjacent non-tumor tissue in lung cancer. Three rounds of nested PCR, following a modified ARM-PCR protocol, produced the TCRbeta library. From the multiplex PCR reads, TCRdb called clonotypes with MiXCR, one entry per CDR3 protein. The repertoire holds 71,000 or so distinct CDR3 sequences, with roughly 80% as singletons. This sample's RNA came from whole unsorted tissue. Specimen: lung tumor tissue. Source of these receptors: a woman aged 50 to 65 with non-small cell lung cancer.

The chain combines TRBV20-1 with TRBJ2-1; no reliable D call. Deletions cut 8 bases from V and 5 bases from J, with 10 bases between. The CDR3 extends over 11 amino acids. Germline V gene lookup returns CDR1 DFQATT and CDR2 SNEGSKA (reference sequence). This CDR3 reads CSLMGNNEQFF. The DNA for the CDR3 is TGCAGTCTTATGGGCAACAATGAGCAGTTCTTC.

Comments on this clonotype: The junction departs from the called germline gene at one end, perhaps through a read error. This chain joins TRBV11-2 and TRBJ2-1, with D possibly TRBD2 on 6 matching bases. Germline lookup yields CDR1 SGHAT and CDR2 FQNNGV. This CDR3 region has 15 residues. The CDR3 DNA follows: TGTGCCAGCAGCTTTATAGCGGAGAGAGACAATGTGCAGTTCTTC. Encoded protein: CASSFIAERDNVQFF.

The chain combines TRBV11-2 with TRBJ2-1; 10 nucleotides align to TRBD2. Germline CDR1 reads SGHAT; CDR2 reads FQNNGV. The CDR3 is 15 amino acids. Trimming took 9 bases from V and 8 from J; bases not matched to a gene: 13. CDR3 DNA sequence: TGTGCCAGTAGGTTTATAGCGGGAGGAGACGATGAGCAGTTCTTC. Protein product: CASRFIAGGDDEQFF.

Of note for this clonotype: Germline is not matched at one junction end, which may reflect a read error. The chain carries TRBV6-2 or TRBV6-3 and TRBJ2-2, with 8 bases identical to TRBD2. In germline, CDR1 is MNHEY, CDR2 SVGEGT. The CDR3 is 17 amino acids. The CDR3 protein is CSSSYSGGNRGAGELFF. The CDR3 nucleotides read TGTTCCAGCAGTTACTCGGGGGGGAATCGCGGCGCCGGGGAGCTGTTTTTT.

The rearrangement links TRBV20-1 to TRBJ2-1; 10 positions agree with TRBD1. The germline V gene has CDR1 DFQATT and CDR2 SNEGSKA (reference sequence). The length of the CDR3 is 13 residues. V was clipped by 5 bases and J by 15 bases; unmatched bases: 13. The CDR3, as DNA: TGCAGTGCTCCCCGGGACAGGGGTGATGAGTCGTTCTTC. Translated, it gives CSAPRDRGDESFF.

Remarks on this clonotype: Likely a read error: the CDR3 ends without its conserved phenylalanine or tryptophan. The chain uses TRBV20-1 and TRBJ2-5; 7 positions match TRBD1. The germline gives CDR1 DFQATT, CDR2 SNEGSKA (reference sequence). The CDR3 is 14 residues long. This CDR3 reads CSTRTGTVQETQYS. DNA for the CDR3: TGCAGTACTAGAACCGGGACAGTCCAAGAGACCCAGTACTCC.

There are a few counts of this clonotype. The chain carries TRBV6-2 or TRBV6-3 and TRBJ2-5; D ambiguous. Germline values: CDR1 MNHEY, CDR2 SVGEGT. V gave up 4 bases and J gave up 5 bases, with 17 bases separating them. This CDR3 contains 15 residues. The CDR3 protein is CASSSHRAEQETQYF. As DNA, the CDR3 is TGTGCCAGCAGTTCTCACCGGGCCGAACAGGAGACCCAGTACTTC.

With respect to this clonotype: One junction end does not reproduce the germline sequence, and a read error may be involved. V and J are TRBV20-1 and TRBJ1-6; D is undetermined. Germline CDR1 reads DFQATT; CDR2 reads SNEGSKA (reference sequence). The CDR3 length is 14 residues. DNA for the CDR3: TGCAGTGCTAGGTCGTGGGCAGTGCATTCACCCCTCCATTTT. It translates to CSARSWAVHSPLHF.

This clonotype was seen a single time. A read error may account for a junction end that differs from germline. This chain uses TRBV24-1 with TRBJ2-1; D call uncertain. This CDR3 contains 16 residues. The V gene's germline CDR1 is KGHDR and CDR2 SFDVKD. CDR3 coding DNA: TGTACCACCAGTAAGGCCAGCAGCAGATCCTACAATGAGCACTCCTTC. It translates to CTTSKASSRSYNEHSF.

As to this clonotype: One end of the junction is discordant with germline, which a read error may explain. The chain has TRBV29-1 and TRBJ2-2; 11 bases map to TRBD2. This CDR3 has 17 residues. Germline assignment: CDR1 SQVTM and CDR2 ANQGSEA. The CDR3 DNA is TGCAGCGTTGTTCATGGGACTAGCGGAATCAACACCGGGGAGTTGTTTTTT. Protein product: CSVVHGTSGINTGELFF.

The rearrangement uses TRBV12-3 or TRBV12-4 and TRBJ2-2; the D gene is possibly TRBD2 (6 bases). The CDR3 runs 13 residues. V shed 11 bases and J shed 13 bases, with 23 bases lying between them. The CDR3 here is CAAPGGNTRMLFF. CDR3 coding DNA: TGTGCCGCTCCCGGGGGAAACACCCGGATGCTGTTTTTT.

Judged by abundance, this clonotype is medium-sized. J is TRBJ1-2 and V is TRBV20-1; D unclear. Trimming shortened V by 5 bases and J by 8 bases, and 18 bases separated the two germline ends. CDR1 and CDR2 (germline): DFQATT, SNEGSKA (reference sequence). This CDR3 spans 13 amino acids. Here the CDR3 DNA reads TGCAGTGCTTCGGACTGGGCCTTAGGCGGCTACACCTTC. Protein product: CSASDWALGGYTF.

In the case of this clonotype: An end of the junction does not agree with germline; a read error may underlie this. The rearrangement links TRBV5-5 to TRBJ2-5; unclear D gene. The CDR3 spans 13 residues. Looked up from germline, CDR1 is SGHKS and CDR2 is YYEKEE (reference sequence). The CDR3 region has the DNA TGTGGCAGCAGCTTAACTGGAAGCGAGACCCAGTACTTC. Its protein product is CGSSLTGSETQYF.

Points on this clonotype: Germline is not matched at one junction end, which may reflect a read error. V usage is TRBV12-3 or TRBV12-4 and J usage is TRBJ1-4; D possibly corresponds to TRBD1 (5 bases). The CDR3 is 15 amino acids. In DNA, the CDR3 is TGTGCCAGCAGTTTGATGGGGCATTCAGATGAAGAACTGTTTTTT. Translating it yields CASSLMGHSDEELFF.

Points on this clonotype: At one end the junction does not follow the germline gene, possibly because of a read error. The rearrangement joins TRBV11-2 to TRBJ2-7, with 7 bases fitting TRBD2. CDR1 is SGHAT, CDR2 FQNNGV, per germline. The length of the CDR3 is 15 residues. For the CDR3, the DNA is TGTGCTAGCAGCCCTTGGTCTAGCGGTTCTTACGAGCAGTACTTC. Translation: CASSPWSSGSYEQYF. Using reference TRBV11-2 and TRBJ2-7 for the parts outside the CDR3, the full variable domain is EAGVAQSPRYKIIEKRQSVAFWCNPISGHATLYWYQQILGQGPKLLIQFQNNGVVDDSQLPKDRFSAERLKGVDSTLKIQPAKLEDSAVYLCASSPWSSGSYEQYFGPGTRLTVT.

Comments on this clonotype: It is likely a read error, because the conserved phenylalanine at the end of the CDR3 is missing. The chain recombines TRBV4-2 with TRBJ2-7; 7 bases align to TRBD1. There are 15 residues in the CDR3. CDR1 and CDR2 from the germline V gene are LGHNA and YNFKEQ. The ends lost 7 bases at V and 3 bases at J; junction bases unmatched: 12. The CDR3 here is CASIPAGTDDYEQYL. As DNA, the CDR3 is TGTGCCAGCATCCCCGCCGGGACAGATGACTACGAGCAGTACTTA.

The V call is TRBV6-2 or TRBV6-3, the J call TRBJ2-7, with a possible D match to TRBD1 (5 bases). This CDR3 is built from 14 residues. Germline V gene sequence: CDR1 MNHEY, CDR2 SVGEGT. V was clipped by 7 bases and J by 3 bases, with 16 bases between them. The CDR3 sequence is CASTYVGPSYEQYF. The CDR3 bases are TGTGCCAGCACTTATGTGGGGCCTAGCTACGAGCAGTACTTC.

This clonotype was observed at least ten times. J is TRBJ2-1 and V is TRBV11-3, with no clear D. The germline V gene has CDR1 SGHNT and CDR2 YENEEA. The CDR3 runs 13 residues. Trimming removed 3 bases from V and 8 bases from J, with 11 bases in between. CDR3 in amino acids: CASSLYQRDEQFF. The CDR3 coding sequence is TGTGCCAGCAGCTTGTATCAAAGGGATGAGCAGTTCTTC.